Below are 22 T cell receptor beta chains sequenced from a single sample in a study of PD-L1 blockade in urothelial cancer. Clones were sequenced by immunoSEQ multiplex PCR, and TCRdb holds only the in-frame ones, with some missing. The sample records 27,000 or so clones, around 87% being singletons. The material sequenced was PBMCs, taken around atezolizumab (anti-PD-L1) treatment. The source of these receptors is a man in his fifties or sixties with urothelial cancer.

The genes are TRBV25-1 and TRBJ1-1; 11 bases are shared with TRBD1. Trimming at V came to 5 bases and at J to 5 bases, leaving 4 bases not matched to a gene. The CDR3 contains 14 residues. CDR1 MGHDK and CDR2 SYGVNS come from the germline V gene. The CDR3 here is CASSTWDRGTEAFF. The CDR3, as DNA: TGTGCCAGCAGTACCTGGGACAGGGGGACTGAAGCTTTCTTT.

This chain uses TRBV9 with TRBJ2-7; 9 nucleotides line up with TRBD1. With 0 bases clipped from V and 9 bases from J, the junction kept 13 bases outside the gene matches. This CDR3 comprises 16 residues. Per germline, CDR1 SGDLS and CDR2 YYNGEE. The CDR3 loop reads CASSVGVDRGTGVQYF. In nucleotides, the CDR3 is TGTGCCAGCAGCGTAGGCGTTGACAGGGGGACAGGTGTGCAGTACTTC.

Only one count was recorded for this clone. The chain carries TRBV27 and TRBJ2-7; D might be TRBD2 (7 bases). Trimming removed 2 bases at V and 7 bases at J, with 12 bases between. CDR1 and CDR2 (germline): MNHEY, SMNVEV (reference sequence). The CDR3 spans 13 residues. CDR3 in DNA: TGTGCCAGCAGTTTACGGGGGGCGGAAGAGCAGTACTTC. Its protein is CASSLRGAEEQYF.

The chain links TRBV5-1 to TRBJ2-7; D gene ambiguous. CDR1 is SGHRS, CDR2 YFSETQ, per germline. The CDR3 has 13 residues. V shed 1 base and J shed 4 bases, with 9 bases lying between them. CDR3 loop: CASSLSTDYEQYF. Written as DNA, the CDR3 is TGCGCCAGCAGCTTGTCAACAGATTACGAGCAGTACTTC.

The gene calls are TRBV4-2 and TRBJ1-2; D might be TRBD1 (6 bases). There are 14 residues in the CDR3. In germline, CDR1 is LGHNA, CDR2 YNFKEQ. V lost 1 base to trimming and J lost 6 bases, with 12 bases between them. CDR3 sequence (DNA): TGTGCCAGCAGCCAAGGGGGGGGCCCCGATGGCTACACCTTC. It translates to CASSQGGGPDGYTF.

The chain joins TRBV9 to TRBJ1-5; the D gene is possibly TRBD1 (6 bases). This CDR3 is 14 amino acids long. From germline, CDR1 is SGDLS and CDR2 YYNGEE. Trimming took 3 bases from V and 3 from J, leaving 10 bases between them. CDR3 nucleotides: TGTGCCAGCAGCGCAGGGGATGTCAATCAGCCCCAGCATTTT. The encoded protein is CASSAGDVNQPQHF. The whole variable domain, remainder taken from reference TRBV9 and TRBJ1-5, is DSGVTQTPKHLITATGQRVTLRCSPRSGDLSVYWYQQSLDQGLQFLIQYYNGEERAKGNILERFSAQQFPDLHSELNLSSLELGDSALYFCASSAGDVNQPQHFGDGTRLSIL.

CDR3 sequence (DNA): TGTGCCAGTAGTATGTCCATCCGGACAGGTAGCTCCTACGAGCAGTACTTC. Its protein product is CASSMSIRTGSSYEQYF. The chain recombines TRBV19 with TRBJ2-7, with 7 bases fitting TRBD1. The ends lost 3 bases at V and 0 bases at J; junction bases unmatched: 11. Germline CDR1 and CDR2: LNHDA and SQIVND (reference sequence). The CDR3 is 17 residues long.

The chain is built from TRBV11-2 and TRBJ2-3, with no clear D. The germline CDR1 and CDR2 sequences are SGHAT and FQNNGV. The V end lost 4 bases, the J end lost 5 bases, and 10 bases lay between the germline ends. The CDR3 runs to 13 residues. The CDR3: CASSSDNRDTQYF. CDR3 bases: TGTGCCAGCAGCTCCGACAATAGAGATACGCAGTATTTT.

This rearrangement joins TRBV19 to TRBJ1-1, with a tentative D call TRBD1 (6 bases). Germline values: CDR1 LNHDA, CDR2 SQIVND (reference sequence). The CDR3 is made up of 16 amino acids. V was pared by 5 bases and J by 5 bases, with 21 bases between. Here the CDR3 DNA reads TGTGCCAGTAGTTTTAGGGGGGGAAGTCTTGGAACTGAAGCTTTCTTT. Its translation: CASSFRGGSLGTEAFF.

This chain uses TRBV5-3 with TRBJ2-4, with 9 positions matching TRBD2. TRBV5-3 is an open reading frame whose function is uncertain. This CDR3 is built from 18 residues. V lost 4 bases, J lost 0 bases, and 11 bases stayed unmatched. CDR3: CARSLRNSGGLAKNIQYF. The CDR3 nucleotides are TGTGCCAGAAGCCTGAGAAATAGCGGGGGTTTAGCCAAAAACATTCAGTACTTC.

This clone was picked up one time. The chain links TRBV6-6 to TRBJ2-2, with a possible D match to TRBD1 (5 bases). Trimming pared 4 bases from V and 0 bases from J, leaving 9 bases between. Germline V gives CDR1 MNHNY, CDR2 SVGAGI (reference sequence). The CDR3 length is 15 residues. CDR3 nucleotide sequence: TGTGCCAGCAGTTTACAGGATACGAACACCGGGGAGCTGTTTTTT. Translation gives CASSLQDTNTGELFF.

The rearrangement joins TRBV6-6 to TRBJ2-3; 7 bases line up with TRBD1. The CDR3 has 14 residues. In germline, CDR1 is MNHNY, CDR2 SVGAGI (reference sequence). Losses at the gene ends were 6 bases for V and 3 bases for J; bases not matched to a gene: 6. CDR3 coding DNA: TGTGCCAGCAGGGAACCGGGACAGACAGATACGCAGTATTTT. Translation: CASREPGQTDTQYF.

The chain couples TRBV7-2 to TRBJ2-2; a weak D match, TRBD2 (5 bases). This CDR3 spans 16 amino acids. Looked up from germline, CDR1 is SGHTA and CDR2 is FQGNSA. Deletions cut 5 bases from V and 4 bases from J, with 17 bases between. This CDR3 is CASSHQSGAGTGELFF. DNA of the CDR3: TGTGCCAGCAGCCATCAATCGGGCGCGGGCACCGGGGAGCTGTTTTTT.

This rearrangement joins TRBV9 to TRBJ2-1; 9 bases agree with TRBD2. In germline, CDR1 is SGDLS, CDR2 YYNGEE. This CDR3 comprises 16 residues. Unmatched junction bases numbered 6, after V lost 5 bases and J lost 0 bases. CDR3 protein: CASSRGLAASYNEQFF. CDR3 DNA sequence: TGTGCCAGCAGTCGGGGACTAGCCGCCTCCTACAATGAGCAGTTCTTC.

This clone was seen once. The J gene is TRBJ2-2, the V gene TRBV19; TRBD1 agrees at 8 bases. The germline V gene has CDR1 LNHDA and CDR2 SQIVND (reference sequence). With V trimmed by 8 bases and J by 3 bases, 8 bases remained unmatched. This CDR3 has 15 amino acids. The CDR3 DNA reads TGTGCCAGTTCTATACAGGGGGGCGACACCGGGGAGCTGTTTTTT. Translating gives CASSIQGGDTGELFF.

The gene calls are TRBV2 and TRBJ1-5, with a tentative D call TRBD1 (5 bases). V lost 4 bases, J lost 6 bases, and 13 bases lay in between. Germline values: CDR1 SNHLY, CDR2 FYNNEI. This CDR3 spans 14 amino acids. The CDR3 region has the DNA TGTGCCAGCAGTGTCGGAGCAAGGGGTCAGCCCCAGCATTTT. Translating gives CASSVGARGQPQHF.

The chain combines TRBV29-1 with TRBJ1-5; 8 nucleotides align to TRBD1. V shed 6 bases and J 4 bases; nucleotides not matched to a gene: 2. Germline CDR1 SQVTM, CDR2 ANQGSEA. This CDR3 region has 12 residues. In nucleotides, the CDR3 is TGCAGCGTGCGACAGGGGAATCAGCCCCAGCATTTT. This sequence encodes CSVRQGNQPQHF.

V is TRBV7-2 and J is TRBJ2-7; a weak D match, TRBD1 (6 bases). Looked up from germline, CDR1 is SGHTA and CDR2 is FQGNSA. CDR3 length: 14 residues. The V gene lost 5 bases and the J gene lost 6 bases, with 17 bases spanning the gap. The CDR3 sequence: CASSKLGQSGEQYF. CDR3 nucleotides: TGTGCCAGCAGCAAACTCGGACAGTCGGGCGAGCAGTACTTC.

V usage is TRBV21-1 and J usage is TRBJ2-7; the table's D gene call, TRBD2, was not cross checked with the DNA. TRBV21-1 is a recognized pseudogene. The CDR3 extends over 17 amino acids. The CDR3 nucleotides read TGTGCCAGCGACCCTCCCAGCATGGAGGGAACCCTCTACGAGCAGTACTTC. Translation: CASDPPSMEGTLYEQYF.

The gene calls are TRBV27 and TRBJ2-3, with 12 bases identical to TRBD2. V trimming: 4 bases; J trimming: 1 base; junction bases outside the gene matches: 0. CDR3 length equals 15 residues. Germline CDR1 is MNHEY and CDR2 is SMNVEV (reference sequence). The CDR3 nucleotides read TGTGCCAGCAGTTCTAGCGGGGGGGGCACAGATACGCAGTATTTT. Translated: CASSSSGGGTDTQYF.

The chain is built from TRBV5-1 and TRBJ2-7, with 12 bases fitting TRBD2. Trimming at V came to 0 bases and at J to 5 bases, leaving 6 bases not matched to a gene. This CDR3 has 16 amino acids. Germline assignment: CDR1 SGHRS and CDR2 YFSETQ. As DNA, the CDR3 is TGCGCCAGCAGCTTGGTGCTAGCGGGGGGGCCCGACGAGCAGTACTTC. Translation gives CASSLVLAGGPDEQYF.

The chain employs TRBV10-3 and TRBJ1-3; no definite D call. CDR3 length equals 11 residues. Between the trimmed V and J ends, which lost 5 bases and 3 bases, there was a span of 2 bases. Germline values: CDR1 ENHRY, CDR2 SYGVKD. The CDR3 loop is CAISLGNTIYF. In DNA, the CDR3 is TGTGCCATCAGTCTTGGAAACACCATATATTTT.